Listed here are 5 T cell receptor beta chains from one sample, sequenced in a study of monozygotic twins with cystic fibrosis. The data were produced by immunoSEQ multiplex PCR, yet TCRdb's version contains in-frame clones alone and is incomplete. The sample has some 22,000 clones; less than 98% are singletons. The sample consisted of blood. The receptors stem from a girl aged 5 to 17 with cystic fibrosis.

The J gene is TRBJ2-3, the V gene TRBV18; 9 bases are a match to TRBD1. J gave up 0 bases and V 1 base, and 2 bases lay outside the gene matches. The germline V gene has CDR1 KGHSH and CDR2 LQKENI. The CDR3 runs 16 residues. CDR3 loop: CASSPRGQGSTDTQYF. CDR3 in DNA: TGTGCCAGCTCACCACGGGGACAGGGAAGCACAGATACGCAGTATTTT.

The rearrangement joins TRBV18 to TRBJ1-5; tentatively, D is TRBD1 (6 bases). The germline V and J ends were trimmed by 2 bases and 0 bases, with 8 bases remaining between them. The CDR3 is 15 amino acids. The V gene's germline CDR1 is KGHSH and CDR2 LQKENI. CDR3 sequence: CASSPGQHSNQPQHF. The CDR3 DNA reads TGTGCCAGCTCACCAGGACAGCATAGCAATCAGCCCCAGCATTTT. The full variable domain, its missing parts supplied by reference TRBV18 and TRBJ1-5, is NAGVMQNPRHLVRRRGQEARLRCSPMKGHSHVYWYRQLPEEGLKFMVYLQKENIIDESGMPKERFSAEFPKEGPSILRIQQVVRGDSAAYFCASSPGQHSNQPQHFGDGTRLSIL.

This chain links TRBV11-2 with TRBJ2-7, with TRBD1 matching 10 bases. J was trimmed by 6 bases and V by 5 bases; bases with no gene match: 7. This CDR3 spans 14 amino acids. Germline V CDR1 and CDR2: SGHAT, FQNNGV. CDR3 in DNA: TGTGCCAGCAGCGGTAGGACAGGGGGTCTCGAGCAGTACGTC. It yields the protein CASSGRTGGLEQYV.

The chain recombines TRBV28 with TRBJ1-2; D gene uncertain. The germline V gene has CDR1 MDHEN and CDR2 SYDVKM. V lost 6 bases, J lost 4 bases, and 15 bases lay in between. This CDR3 is built from 14 residues. The CDR3 here is CASRPPDIIYGYTF. CDR3 nucleotide sequence: TGTGCCAGCAGACCCCCCGACATCATCTATGGCTACACCTTC.

The rearrangement uses TRBV5-4 and TRBJ1-2, with D possibly matching TRBD1 (6 bases). Deletions cut 4 bases from V and 4 bases from J, with 20 bases between. Germline CDR1 SGHNT, CDR2 YYREEE (reference sequence). This CDR3 is built from 16 residues. CDR3 DNA: TGTGCCAGCAGCCCGAAGGGGGGTGGGATTGCCTATGGCTACACCTTC. Translation: CASSPKGGGIAYGYTF.